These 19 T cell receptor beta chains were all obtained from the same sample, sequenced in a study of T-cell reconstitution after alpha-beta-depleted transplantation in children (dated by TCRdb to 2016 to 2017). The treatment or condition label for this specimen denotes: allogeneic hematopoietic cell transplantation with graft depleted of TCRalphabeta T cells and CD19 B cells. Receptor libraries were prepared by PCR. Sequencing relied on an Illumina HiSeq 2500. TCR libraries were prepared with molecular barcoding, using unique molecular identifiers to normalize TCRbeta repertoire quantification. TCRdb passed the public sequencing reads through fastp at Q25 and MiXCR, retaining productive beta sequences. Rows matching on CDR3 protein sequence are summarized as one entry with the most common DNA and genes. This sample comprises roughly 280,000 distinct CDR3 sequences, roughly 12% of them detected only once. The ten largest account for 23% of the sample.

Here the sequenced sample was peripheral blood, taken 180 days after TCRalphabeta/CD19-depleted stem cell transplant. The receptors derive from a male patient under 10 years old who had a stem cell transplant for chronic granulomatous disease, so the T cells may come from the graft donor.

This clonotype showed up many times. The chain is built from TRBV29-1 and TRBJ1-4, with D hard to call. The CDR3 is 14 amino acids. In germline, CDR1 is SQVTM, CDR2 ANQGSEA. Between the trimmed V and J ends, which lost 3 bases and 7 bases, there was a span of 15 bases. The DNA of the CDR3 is TGCAGCGTTGAGGTTGCGGACGCGGGTGAAAAACTGTTTTTT. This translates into CSVEVADAGEKLFF.

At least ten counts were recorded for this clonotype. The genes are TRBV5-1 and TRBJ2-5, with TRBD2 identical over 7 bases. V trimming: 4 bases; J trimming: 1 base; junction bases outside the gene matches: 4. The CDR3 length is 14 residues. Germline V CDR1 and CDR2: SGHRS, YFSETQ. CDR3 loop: CASSGRESQETQYF. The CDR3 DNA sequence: TGCGCCAGCAGCGGGAGGGAGAGCCAAGAGACCCAGTACTTC.

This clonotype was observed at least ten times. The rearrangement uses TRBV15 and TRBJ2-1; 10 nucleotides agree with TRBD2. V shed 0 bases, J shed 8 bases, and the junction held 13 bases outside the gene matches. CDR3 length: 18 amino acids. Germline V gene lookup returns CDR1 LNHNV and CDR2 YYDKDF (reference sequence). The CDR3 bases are TGTGCCACCAGCAGAGAGGGTTCGGCTAGCGGGAGTCGAGATGAGCAGTTCTTC. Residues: CATSREGSASGSRDEQFF. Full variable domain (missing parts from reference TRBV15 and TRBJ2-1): DAMVIQNPRYQVTQFGKPVTLSCSQTLNHNVMYWYQQKSSQAPKLLFHYYDKDFNNEADTPDNFQSRRPNTSFCFLDIRSPGLGDTAMYLCATSREGSASGSRDEQFFGPGTRLTVL.

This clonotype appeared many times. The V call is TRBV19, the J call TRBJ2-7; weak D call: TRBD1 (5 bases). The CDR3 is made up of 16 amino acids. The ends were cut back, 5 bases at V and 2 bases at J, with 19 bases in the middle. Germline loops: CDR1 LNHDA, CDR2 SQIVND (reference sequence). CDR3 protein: CASSFRRTPLTYEQYF. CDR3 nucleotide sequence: TGTGCCAGTAGTTTTCGACGGACACCACTTACCTACGAGCAGTACTTC.

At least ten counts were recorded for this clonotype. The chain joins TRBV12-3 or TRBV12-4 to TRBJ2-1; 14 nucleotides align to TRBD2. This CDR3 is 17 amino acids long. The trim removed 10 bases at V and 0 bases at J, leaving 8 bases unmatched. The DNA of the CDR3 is TGTGCCACCGCGGGACTAGCGGGAGAGGGCTCCTACAATGAGCAGTTCTTC. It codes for CATAGLAGEGSYNEQFF.

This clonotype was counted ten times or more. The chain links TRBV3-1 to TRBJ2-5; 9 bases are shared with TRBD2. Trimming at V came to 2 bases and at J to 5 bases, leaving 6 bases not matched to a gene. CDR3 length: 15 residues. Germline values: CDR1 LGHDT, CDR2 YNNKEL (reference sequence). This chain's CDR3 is CASSQPGLAEETQYF. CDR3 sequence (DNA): TGTGCCAGCAGCCAACCGGGACTAGCAGAGGAGACCCAGTACTTC.

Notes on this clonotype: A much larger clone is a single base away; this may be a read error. Here the CDR3 reads CASSPGTGSTDTQYF. In DNA form, the CDR3 reads TGTGCCAGCAGCCCCGGGACAGGGTCCACAGATACGCAGTATTTT. The chain is built from TRBV7-9 and TRBJ2-3; 9 bases are shared with TRBD1. V was pared by 5 bases and J by 2 bases, with 5 bases of the junction left unmatched. Germline loops: CDR1 SEHNR, CDR2 FQNEAQ (reference sequence). This CDR3 comprises 15 residues.

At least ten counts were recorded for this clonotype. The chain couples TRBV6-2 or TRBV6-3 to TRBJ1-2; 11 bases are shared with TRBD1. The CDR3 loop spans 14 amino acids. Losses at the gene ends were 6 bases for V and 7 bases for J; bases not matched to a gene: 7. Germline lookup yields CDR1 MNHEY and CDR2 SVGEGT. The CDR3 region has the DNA TGTGCCAGCAGACCCGGACAGGGGGCGGTTGGCTACACCTTC. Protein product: CASRPGQGAVGYTF.

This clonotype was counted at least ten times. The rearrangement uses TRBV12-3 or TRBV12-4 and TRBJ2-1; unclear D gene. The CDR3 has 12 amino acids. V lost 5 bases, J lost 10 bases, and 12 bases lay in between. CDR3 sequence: CASSPTPREQFF. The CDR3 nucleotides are TGTGCCAGCAGTCCGACCCCCCGGGAGCAGTTCTTC.

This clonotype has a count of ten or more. The CDR3 DNA follows: TGCAGTGTCCCCTCTGACTACCAAGAGACCCAGTACTTC. Translating gives CSVPSDYQETQYF. The chain joins TRBV20-1 to TRBJ2-5; D is unclear. CDR1 DFQATT and CDR2 SNEGSKA come from the germline V gene (reference sequence). Trimming shortened V by 7 bases and J by 0 bases, and 12 bases separated the two germline ends. This CDR3 is 13 amino acids long.

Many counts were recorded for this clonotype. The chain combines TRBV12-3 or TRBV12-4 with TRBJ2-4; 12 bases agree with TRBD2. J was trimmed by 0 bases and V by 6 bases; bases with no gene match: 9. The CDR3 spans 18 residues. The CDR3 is CASSPPTSGGVAKNIQYF. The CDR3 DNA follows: TGTGCCAGCAGCCCCCCGACTAGCGGGGGAGTAGCCAAAAACATTCAGTACTTC.

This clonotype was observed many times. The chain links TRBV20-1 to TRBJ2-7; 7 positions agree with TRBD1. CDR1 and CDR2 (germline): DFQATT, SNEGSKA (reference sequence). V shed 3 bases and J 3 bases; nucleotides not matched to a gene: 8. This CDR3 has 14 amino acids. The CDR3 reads CSARVRDRFYEQYF. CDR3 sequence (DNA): TGCAGTGCTAGGGTCCGGGACAGATTCTACGAGCAGTACTTC.

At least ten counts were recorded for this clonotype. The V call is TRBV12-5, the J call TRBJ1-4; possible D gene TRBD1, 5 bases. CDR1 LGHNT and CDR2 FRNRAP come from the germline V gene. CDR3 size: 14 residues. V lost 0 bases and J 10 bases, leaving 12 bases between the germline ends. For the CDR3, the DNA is TGTGCTAGTGGTTTGGTGGTGCGGGGGGTAAAACTGTTTTTT. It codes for CASGLVVRGVKLFF.

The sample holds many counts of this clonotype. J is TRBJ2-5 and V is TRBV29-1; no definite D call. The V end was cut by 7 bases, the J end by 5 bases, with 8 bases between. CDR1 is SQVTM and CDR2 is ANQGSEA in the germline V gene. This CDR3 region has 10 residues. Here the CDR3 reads CSASDETQYF. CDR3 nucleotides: TGCAGCGCTTCAGACGAGACCCAGTACTTC.

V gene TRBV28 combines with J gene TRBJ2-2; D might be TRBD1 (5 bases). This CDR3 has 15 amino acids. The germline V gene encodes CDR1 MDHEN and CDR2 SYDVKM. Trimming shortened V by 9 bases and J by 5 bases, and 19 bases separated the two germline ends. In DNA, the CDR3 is TGTGCCAGTAAAATGCAGGGAAAGGGGACCGGGGAGCTGTTTTTT. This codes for CASKMQGKGTGELFF.

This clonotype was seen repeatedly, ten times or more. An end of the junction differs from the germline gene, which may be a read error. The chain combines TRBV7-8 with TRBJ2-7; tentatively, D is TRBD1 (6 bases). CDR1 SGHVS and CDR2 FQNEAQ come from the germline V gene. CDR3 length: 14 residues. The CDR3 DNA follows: TGTGCCAGCAGCTTAGATACAGTAAGGGGGTCGGCGGACTTC. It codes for CASSLDTVRGSADF.

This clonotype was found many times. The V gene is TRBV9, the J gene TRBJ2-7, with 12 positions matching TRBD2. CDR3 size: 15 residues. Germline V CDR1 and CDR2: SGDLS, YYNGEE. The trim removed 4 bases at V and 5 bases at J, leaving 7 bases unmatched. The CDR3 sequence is CASSPSSGRGHEQYF. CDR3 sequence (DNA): TGTGCCAGCAGCCCATCTAGCGGGAGGGGCCACGAGCAGTACTTC.

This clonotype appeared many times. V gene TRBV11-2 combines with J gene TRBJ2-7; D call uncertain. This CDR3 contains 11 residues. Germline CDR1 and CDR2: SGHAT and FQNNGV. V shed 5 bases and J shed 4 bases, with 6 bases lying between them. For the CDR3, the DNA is TGTGCCAGCAGCGCCAATTACGAGCAGTACTTC. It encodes CASSANYEQYF.

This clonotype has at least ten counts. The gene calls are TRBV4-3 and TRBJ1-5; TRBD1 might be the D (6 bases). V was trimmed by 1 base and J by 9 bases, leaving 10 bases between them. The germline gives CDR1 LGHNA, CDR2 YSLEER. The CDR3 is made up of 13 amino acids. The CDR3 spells CASSQGQAGPQHF. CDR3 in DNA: TGCGCCAGCAGCCAAGGACAGGCCGGGCCCCAGCATTTT.